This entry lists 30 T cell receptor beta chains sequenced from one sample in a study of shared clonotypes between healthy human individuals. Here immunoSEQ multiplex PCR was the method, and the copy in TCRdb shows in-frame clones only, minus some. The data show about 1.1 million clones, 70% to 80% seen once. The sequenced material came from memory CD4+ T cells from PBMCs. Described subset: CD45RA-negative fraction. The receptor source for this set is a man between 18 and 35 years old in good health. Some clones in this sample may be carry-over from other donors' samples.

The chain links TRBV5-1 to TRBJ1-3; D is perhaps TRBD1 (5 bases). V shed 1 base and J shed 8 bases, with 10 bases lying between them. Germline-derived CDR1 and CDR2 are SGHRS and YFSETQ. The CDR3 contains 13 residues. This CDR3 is CASSLRGGHTIYF. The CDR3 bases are TGCGCCAGCAGCTTGCGGGGGGGACACACCATATATTTT.

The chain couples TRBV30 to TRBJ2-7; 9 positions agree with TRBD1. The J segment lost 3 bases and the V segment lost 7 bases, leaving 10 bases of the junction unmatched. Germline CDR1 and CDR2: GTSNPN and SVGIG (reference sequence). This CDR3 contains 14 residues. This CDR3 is CASTRGQGFYEQYF. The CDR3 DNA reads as TGTGCCTCCACACGGGGACAGGGCTTCTACGAGCAGTACTTC.

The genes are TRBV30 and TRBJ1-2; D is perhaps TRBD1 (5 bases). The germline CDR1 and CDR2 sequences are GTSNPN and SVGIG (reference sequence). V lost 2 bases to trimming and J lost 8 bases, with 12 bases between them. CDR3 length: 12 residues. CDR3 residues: CAWSTGAVGYTF. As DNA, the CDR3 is TGTGCCTGGAGTACTGGGGCCGTCGGCTACACCTTC.

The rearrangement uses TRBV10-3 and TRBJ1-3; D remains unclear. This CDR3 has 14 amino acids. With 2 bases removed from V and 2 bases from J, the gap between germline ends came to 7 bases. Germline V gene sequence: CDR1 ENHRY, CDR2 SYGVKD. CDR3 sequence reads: CAISEARTGNTIYF. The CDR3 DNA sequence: TGTGCCATCAGTGAGGCCAGAACTGGAAACACCATATATTTT.

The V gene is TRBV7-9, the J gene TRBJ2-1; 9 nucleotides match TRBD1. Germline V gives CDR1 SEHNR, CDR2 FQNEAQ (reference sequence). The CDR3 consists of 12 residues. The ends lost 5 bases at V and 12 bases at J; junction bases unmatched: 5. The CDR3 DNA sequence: TGTGCCAGCAGCCGAACAGGGGGCGGGCAGTTCTTC. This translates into CASSRTGGGQFF.

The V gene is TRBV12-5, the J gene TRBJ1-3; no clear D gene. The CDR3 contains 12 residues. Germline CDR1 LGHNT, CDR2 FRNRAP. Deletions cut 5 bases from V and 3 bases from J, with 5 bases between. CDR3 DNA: TGTGCTAGTGGTCGCGATGGAAACACCATATATTTT. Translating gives CASGRDGNTIYF.

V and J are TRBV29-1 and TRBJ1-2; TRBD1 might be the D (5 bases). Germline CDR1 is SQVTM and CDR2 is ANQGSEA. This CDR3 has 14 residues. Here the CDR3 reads CTINLMRGGYGYTF. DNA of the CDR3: TGCACCATTAATCTCATGAGGGGTGGCTATGGCTACACCTTC. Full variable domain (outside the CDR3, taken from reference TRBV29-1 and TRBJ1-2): SAVISQKPSRDICQRGTSLTIQCQVDSQVTMMFWYRQQPGQSLTLIATANQGSEATYESGFVIDKFPISRPNLTFSTLTVSNMSPEDSSIYLCTINLMRGGYGYTFGSGTRLTVV.

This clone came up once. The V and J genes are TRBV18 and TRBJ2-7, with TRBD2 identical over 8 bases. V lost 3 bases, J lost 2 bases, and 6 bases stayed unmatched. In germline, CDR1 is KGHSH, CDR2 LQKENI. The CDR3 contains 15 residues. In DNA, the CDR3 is TGTGCCAGCTCACCGTCAGCGGGAGTTACCTACGAGCAGTACTTC. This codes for CASSPSAGVTYEQYF.

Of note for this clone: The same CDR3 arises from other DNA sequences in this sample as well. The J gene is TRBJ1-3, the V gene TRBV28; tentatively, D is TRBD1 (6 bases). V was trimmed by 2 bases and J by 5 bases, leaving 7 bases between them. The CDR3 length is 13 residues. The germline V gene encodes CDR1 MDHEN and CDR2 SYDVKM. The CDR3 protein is CASSLGGRNTIYF. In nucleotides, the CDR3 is TGTGCCAGCAGTTTAGGGGGCCGAAACACCATATATTTT.

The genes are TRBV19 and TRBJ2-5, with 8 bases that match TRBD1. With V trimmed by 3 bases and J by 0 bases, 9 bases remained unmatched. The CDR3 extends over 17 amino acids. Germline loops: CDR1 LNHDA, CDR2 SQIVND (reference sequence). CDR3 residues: CASSIRFRGQDQETQYF. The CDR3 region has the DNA TGTGCCAGTAGTATTCGGTTCCGGGGACAGGACCAAGAGACCCAGTACTTC. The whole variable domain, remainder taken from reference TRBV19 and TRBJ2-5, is DGGITQSPKYLFRKEGQNVTLSCEQNLNHDAMYWYRQDPGQGLRLIYYSQIVNDFQKGDIAEGYSVSREKKESFPLTVTSAQKNPTAFYLCASSIRFRGQDQETQYFGPGTRLLVL.

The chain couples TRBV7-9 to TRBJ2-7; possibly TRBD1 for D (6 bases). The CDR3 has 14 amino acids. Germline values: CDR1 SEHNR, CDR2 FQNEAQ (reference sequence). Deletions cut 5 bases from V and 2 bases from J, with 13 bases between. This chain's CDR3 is CASSLLGQTYEQYF. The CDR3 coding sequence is TGTGCCAGCAGCCTCCTTGGACAGACCTACGAGCAGTACTTC.

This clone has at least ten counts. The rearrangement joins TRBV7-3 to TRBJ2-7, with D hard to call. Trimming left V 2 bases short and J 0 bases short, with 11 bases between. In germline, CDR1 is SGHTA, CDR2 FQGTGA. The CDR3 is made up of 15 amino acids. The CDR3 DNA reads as TGTGCCAGCAGCTTATTTGGGATTGGCTCCTACGAGCAGTACTTC. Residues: CASSLFGIGSYEQYF.

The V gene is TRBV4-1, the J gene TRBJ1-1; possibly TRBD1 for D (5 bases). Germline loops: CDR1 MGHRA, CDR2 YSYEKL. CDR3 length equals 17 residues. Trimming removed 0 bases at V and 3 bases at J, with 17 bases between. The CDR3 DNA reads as TGCGCCAGCAGCCAAGATACGGGTTGGGGCGCTCACACTGAAGCTTTCTTT. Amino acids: CASSQDTGWGAHTEAFF.

DNA of the CDR3: TGTGCCAGCAGTACCAGTTCAGGGGGCGTAGGCTACACCTTC. This codes for CASSTSSGGVGYTF. The J gene is TRBJ1-2, the V gene TRBV28, with 8 positions matching TRBD1. Germline trimming cut 5 bases from V and 8 bases from J; bases unmatched to any gene: 10. There are 14 residues in the CDR3. Germline V CDR1 and CDR2: MDHEN, SYDVKM.

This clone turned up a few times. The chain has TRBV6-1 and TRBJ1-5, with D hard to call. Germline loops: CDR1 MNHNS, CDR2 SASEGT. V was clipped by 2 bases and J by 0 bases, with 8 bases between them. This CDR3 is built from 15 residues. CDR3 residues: CASSEPSYSNQPQHF. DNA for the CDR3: TGTGCCAGCAGTGAACCCAGCTATAGCAATCAGCCCCAGCATTTT.

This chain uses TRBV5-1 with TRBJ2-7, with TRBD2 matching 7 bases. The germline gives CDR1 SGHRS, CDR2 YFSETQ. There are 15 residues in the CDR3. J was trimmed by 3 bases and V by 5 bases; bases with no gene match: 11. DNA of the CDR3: TGCGCCAGCAGTCGCGGGCTAGCGGATTTCTACGAGCAGTACTTC. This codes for CASSRGLADFYEQYF.

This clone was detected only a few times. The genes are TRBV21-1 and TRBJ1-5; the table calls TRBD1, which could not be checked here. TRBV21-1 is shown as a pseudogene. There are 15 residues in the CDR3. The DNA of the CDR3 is TGTGCCAGCAACATCCCGGACAGGGGGTATCAGCCCCAGCATTTT. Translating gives CASNIPDRGYQPQHF.

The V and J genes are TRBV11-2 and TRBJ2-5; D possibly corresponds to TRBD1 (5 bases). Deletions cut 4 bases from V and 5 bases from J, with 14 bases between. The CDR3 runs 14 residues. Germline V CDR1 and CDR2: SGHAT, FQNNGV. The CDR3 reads CASSWVGDQETQYF. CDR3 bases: TGTGCCAGCAGCTGGGTAGGGGATCAGGAGACCCAGTACTTC.

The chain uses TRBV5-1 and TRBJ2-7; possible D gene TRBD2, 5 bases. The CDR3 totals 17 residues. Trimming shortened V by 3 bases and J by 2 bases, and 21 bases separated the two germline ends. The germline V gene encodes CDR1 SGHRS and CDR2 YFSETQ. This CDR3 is CASSSYTRGSLTYEQYF. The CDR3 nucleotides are TGCGCCAGCAGCTCTTACACCCGGGGTAGCTTAACCTACGAGCAGTACTTC.

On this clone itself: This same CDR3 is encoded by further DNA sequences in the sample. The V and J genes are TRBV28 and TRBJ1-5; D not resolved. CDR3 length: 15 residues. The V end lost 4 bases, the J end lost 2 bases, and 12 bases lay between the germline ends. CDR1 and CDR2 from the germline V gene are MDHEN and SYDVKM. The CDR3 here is CASSSAAGGNQPQHF. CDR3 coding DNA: TGTGCCAGCAGTTCCGCCGCAGGAGGCAATCAGCCCCAGCATTTT.

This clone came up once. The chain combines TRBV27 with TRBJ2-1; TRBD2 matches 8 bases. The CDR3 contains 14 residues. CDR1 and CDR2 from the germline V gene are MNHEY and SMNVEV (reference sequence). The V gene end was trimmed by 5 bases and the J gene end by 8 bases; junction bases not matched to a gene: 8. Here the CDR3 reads CASSPRSGGYEQFF. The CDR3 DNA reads TGTGCCAGCAGTCCCCGTTCGGGAGGGTATGAGCAGTTCTTC.

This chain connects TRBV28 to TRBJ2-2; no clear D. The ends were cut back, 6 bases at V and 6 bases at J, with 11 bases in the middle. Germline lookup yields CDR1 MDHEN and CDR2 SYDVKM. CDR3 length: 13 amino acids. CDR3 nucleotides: TGTGCCAGCAGATCAGGTGGGGCCGGGGAGCTGTTTTTT. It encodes CASRSGGAGELFF. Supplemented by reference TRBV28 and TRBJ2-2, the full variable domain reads DVKVTQSSRYLVKRTGEKVFLECVQDMDHENMFWYRQDPGLGLRLIYFSYDVKMKEKGDIPEGYSVSREKKERFSLILESASTNQTSMYLCASRSGGAGELFFGEGSRLTVL.

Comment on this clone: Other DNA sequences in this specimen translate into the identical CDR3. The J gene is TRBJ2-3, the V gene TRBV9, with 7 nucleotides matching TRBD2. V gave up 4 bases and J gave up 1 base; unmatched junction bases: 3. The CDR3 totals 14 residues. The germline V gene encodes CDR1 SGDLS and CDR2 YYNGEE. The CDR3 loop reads CASSPGLGTDTQYF. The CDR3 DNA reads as TGTGCCAGCAGCCCTGGACTAGGCACAGATACGCAGTATTTT.

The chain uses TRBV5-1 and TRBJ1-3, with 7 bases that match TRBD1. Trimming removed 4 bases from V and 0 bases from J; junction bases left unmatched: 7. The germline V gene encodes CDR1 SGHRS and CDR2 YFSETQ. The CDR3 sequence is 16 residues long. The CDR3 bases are TGCGCCAGCAGCGTACCAACAGGGGACTCTGGAAACACCATATATTTT. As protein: CASSVPTGDSGNTIYF.

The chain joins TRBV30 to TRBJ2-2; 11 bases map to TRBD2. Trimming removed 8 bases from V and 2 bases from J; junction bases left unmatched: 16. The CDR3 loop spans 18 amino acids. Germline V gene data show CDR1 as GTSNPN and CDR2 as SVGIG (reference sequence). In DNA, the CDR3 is TGTGCCGGGACCCGAATAGCGGGAGGGCGCATAAACACCGGGGAGCTGTTTTTT. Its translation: CAGTRIAGGRINTGELFF.

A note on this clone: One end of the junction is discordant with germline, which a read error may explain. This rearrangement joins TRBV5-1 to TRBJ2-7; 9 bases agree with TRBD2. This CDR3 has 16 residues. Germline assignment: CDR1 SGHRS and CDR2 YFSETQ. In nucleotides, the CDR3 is TGCGCCCGCAGCTTGGAGGCGGGGGGGCGATCCTACGAGCAGTACTTC. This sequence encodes CARSLEAGGRSYEQYF.

In DNA, the CDR3 is TGTGCCAGCAGTTTTCGCCCGCTCGGGACCCAGTACTTC. It specifies CASSFRPLGTQYF. The chain is built from TRBV28 and TRBJ2-5; D is ambiguous. This CDR3 region has 13 residues. The germline V gene has CDR1 MDHEN and CDR2 SYDVKM. Trimming left V 3 bases short and J 7 bases short, with 12 bases between. Full variable domain (outside the CDR3, taken from reference TRBV28 and TRBJ2-5): DVKVTQSSRYLVKRTGEKVFLECVQDMDHENMFWYRQDPGLGLRLIYFSYDVKMKEKGDIPEGYSVSREKKERFSLILESASTNQTSMYLCASSFRPLGTQYFGPGTRLLVL.

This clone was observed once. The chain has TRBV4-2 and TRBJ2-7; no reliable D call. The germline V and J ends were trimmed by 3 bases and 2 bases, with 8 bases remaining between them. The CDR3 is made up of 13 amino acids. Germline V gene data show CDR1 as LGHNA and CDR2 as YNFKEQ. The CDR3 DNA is TGTGCCAGCAGCCAGGATCCAACCTACGAGCAGTACTTC. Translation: CASSQDPTYEQYF.

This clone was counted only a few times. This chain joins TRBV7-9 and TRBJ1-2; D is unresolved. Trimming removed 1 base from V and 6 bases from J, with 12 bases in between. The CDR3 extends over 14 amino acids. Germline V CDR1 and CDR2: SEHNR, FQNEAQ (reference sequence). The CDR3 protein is CASSLDSAVDGYTF. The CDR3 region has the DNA TGTGCCAGCAGCTTAGACTCCGCAGTGGATGGCTACACCTTC.

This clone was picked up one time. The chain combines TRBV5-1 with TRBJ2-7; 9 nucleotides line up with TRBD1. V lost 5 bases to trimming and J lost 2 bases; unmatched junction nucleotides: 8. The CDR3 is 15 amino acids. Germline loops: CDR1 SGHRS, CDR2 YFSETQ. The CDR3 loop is CASSLTGGQPYEQYF. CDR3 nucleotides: TGCGCCAGCAGTTTGACAGGGGGACAACCCTACGAGCAGTACTTC.